Listed below are T cell receptor beta chains from one sample, sequenced in a study of cytomegalovirus exposure and HLA in healthy donors. Here immunoSEQ multiplex PCR was the method, and the copy in TCRdb shows in-frame clones only, minus some. In the table there are 90,000 or so clones, around four fifths of which are singletons. The specimen was PBMCs. The origin of the receptors is a man aged 25-45 years in good health and CMV-seropositive. Both conserved end residues are part of each CDR3. D genes are given only for firm matches. Size is omitted from some rows. Given values are once, few, many or a class for expanded clones.

TRBJ2-1 | . | TRBD2 | TRBV7-6 | TGTGCCAGCAGCTCCCTACTGGCGGGGGACTACAATGAGCAGTTCTTC | CASSSLLAGDYNEQFF
TRBJ1-1 | few | TRBD1 | TRBV27 | TGTGCCAGCAGTTTACAACAGGGGGCTGGGAACACTGAAGCTTTCTTT | CASSLQQGAGNTEAFF
TRBJ2-2 | once | TRBD1 | TRBV5-1 | TGCGCCAGCAGCGTGACAGGGGACACCGGGGAGCTGTTTTTT | CASSVTGDTGELFF
TRBJ2-2 | . | . | TRBV5-1 | TGCGCCAGCAGCTTGACAGTCACCGGGGAGCTGTTTTTT | CASSLTVTGELFF
TRBJ2-7 | . | . | TRBV5-1 | TGCGCCAGCAGGGACTCACGGCAATCCTACGAGCAGTACTTC | CASRDSRQSYEQYF
TRBJ2-1 | . | TRBD2 | TRBV27 | TGTGCCAGCAGTTTAGGAGGGAGGGGCAATGAGCAGTTCTTC | CASSLGGRGNEQFF
TRBJ2-1 | . | . | TRBV2 | TGTGCCAGCAGGGGCGCTAGAGGAGGTCCTACGGAGCAGTTCTTC | CASRGARGGPTEQFF
TRBJ2-3 | few | TRBD1 | TRBV5-1 | TGCGCCAGCAGCTTGGAACAGGGGATGGCAGATACGCAGTATTTT | CASSLEQGMADTQYF
TRBJ2-1 | . | TRBD2 | TRBV7-9 | TGTGCCAGCAGCACCTGGACTAGCGGGGCCAATGAGCAGTTCTTC | CASSTWTSGANEQFF
TRBJ1-5 | . | . | TRBV28 | TGTGCCAGCAGTCGGCGGGTGGAGTTTGCTCAGCCCCAGCATTTT | CASSRRVEFAQPQHF
TRBJ1-2 | . | TRBD1 | TRBV28 | TGTGCCAGCAGTTTTGACAGGGCAGGCTACACCTTC | CASSFDRAGYTF
TRBJ1-2 | . | . | TRBV30 | TGTGCCTGGAGTAGCATGGGCAGCCTCGCGGGCTACACCTTC | CAWSSMGSLAGYTF
TRBJ2-7 | . | TRBD1 | TRBV28 | TGTGCCAGCAGTCGTGACAGGGTTGTAAACGAGCAGTACTTC | CASSRDRVVNEQYF
TRBJ2-2 | . | . | TRBV7-2 | TGTGCCAGCAGCTCTTTACAGGGTGCCACCGGGGAGCTGTTTTTT | CASSSLQGATGELFF
TRBJ2-2 | . | TRBD1 | TRBV4-2 | TGTGCCAGCAGCCAAGCCGAGGGGGCCGACACCGGGGAGCTGTTTTTT | CASSQAEGADTGELFF
TRBJ2-2 | . | TRBD1 | TRBV9 | TGTGCCAGCAGCCGGAGACAGGGGGCGGACACCGGGGAGCTGTTTTTT | CASSRRQGADTGELFF
TRBJ1-3 | . | . | TRBV28 | TGTGCTCTTGGACGGACTAGCTCTGGAAACACCATATATTTT | CALGRTSSGNTIYF
TRBJ2-7 | . | TRBD1 | TRBV5-1 | TGCGCCAGCAGCTTAACAGGGGGAACTTCCTACGAGCAGTACTTC | CASSLTGGTSYEQYF
TRBJ1-1 | . | TRBD1 | TRBV10-2 | TGCGCCAGCTTCACTAGGGACAGGGGGACCGTGAACACTGAAGCTTTCTTT | CASFTRDRGTVNTEAFF
TRBJ2-3 | . | TRBD1 | TRBV12-5 | TGTGCTAGTGGTTGGCAGGGGGCGAACACAGATACGCAGTATTTT | CASGWQGANTDTQYF
TRBJ1-1 | . | . | TRBV6-1 | TGTGCCAGCAGTGGGGTGGGGGCGCCGAACACTGAAGCTTTCTTT | CASSGVGAPNTEAFF
TRBJ2-1 | . | TRBD2 | TRBV6-6 | TGTGCCAGCAGCGACTTAGCGGGAGTGGTGAATGAGCAGTTCTTC | CASSDLAGVVNEQFF
TRBJ2-7 | . | . | TRBV7-2 | TGTGCCAGCAGCATCTCCCGCTACGAGCAGTACTTC | CASSISRYEQYF
TRBJ2-7 | . | . | TRBV15 | TGTGCCACCAGCAGAGATAGGACAGTCACCTACGAGCAGTACTTC | CATSRDRTVTYEQYF
TRBJ1-5 | . | . | TRBV28 | TGTGCCAGCAGGCGACAGGCGACAGGCAATCAGCCCCAGCATTTT | CASRRQATGNQPQHF
TRBJ2-7 | . | . | TRBV27 | TGTGCCAGCAGTTTAGATACAGGGCGATCTGGCTACGAGCAGTACTTC | CASSLDTGRSGYEQYF
TRBJ2-2 | . | . | TRBV10-3 | TGTGCCATCAGATTTCAGGGGAACGGGGAGCTGTTTTTT | CAIRFQGNGELFF
TRBJ2-2 | . | . | TRBV5-1 | TGCGCCAGCAGCGGAAGACAGACGAACACCGGGGAGCTGTTTTTT | CASSGRQTNTGELFF
TRBJ1-2 | . | . | TRBV6-5 | TGTGCCAGCAAGGAGCTTTATGGCTACACCTTC | CASKELYGYTF
TRBJ2-1 | . | TRBD2 | TRBV10-3 | TGTGCCATCAGTTACTCCGGGACTAGCGGAATCTACAATGAGCAGTTCTTC | CAISYSGTSGIYNEQFF
TRBJ2-2 | . | . | TRBV11-2 | TGTGCCAGCAGCTTAGATCCACAGAAAGTTACCGGGGAGCTGTTTTTT | CASSLDPQKVTGELFF
TRBJ1-6 | . | TRBD1 | TRBV10-1 | TGCGCCAGCAGTGAGTCGGCGGGACAGAGGAGCTCCTATAATTCACCCCTCCACTTT | CASSESAGQRSSYNSPLHF
TRBJ2-5 | . | . | TRBV10-3 | TGTGCCATCAGTGGCGGCGGCCTAGTGAAAGAGACCCAGTACTTC | CAISGGGLVKETQYF
TRBJ2-7 | . | . | TRBV5-6 | TGTGCCAGCAGTAGGGGCCCTTACTCCTACGAGCAGTACTTC | CASSRGPYSYEQYF
TRBJ2-2 | . | . | TRBV9 | TGTGCCAGCAGCGTCAACCGGGACTTTAACACCGGGGAGCTGTTTTTT | CASSVNRDFNTGELFF
TRBJ1-5 | . | . | TRBV12-5 | TGTGCTAGTGGGAGATCCGCAGCGCGAGATCAGCCCCAGCATTTT | CASGRSAARDQPQHF
TRBJ1-1 | . | TRBD1 | TRBV6-5 | TGTGCCAGCAGTGCTCAGGGACAGTCTTCCACTGAAGCTTTCTTT | CASSAQGQSSTEAFF
TRBJ2-1 | . | . | TRBV27 | TGTGCCAGCAGTCCATCAGGCTCCCCAAACTCCTTCTTC | CASSPSGSPNSFF
TRBJ2-1 | . | . | TRBV5-6 | TGTGCCAGCAGCTTAACGGCGCGGGAGCAGTTCTTC | CASSLTAREQFF
TRBJ2-7 | . | TRBD1 | TRBV18 | TGTGCCAGCTCACTAGCTTCCGGGACAGGGGGCCTCAGCTCCTACGAGCAGTACTTC | CASSLASGTGGLSSYEQYF
TRBJ1-2 | . | . | TRBV7-9 | TGTGCCAGCAGCTTAGGTGGTCCGGGGGTTGACTATGGCTACACCTTC | CASSLGGPGVDYGYTF
TRBJ2-7 | . | . | TRBV2 | TGTGCCAGCGAGAGGTCGGCCAAAGACCACGAGCAGTACTTC | CASERSAKDHEQYF
TRBJ1-5 | . | TRBD1 | TRBV14 | TGTGCCAGCAGCCATCAGGGGGCGCGGGCGAACAATCAGCCCCAGCATTTT | CASSHQGARANNQPQHF
TRBJ2-1 | once | TRBD2 | TRBV6-1 | TGTGCCAGCAGTGCAGGGGCGGGAGGCTCGAATGAGCAGTTCTTC | CASSAGAGGSNEQFF
TRBJ1-6 | . | TRBD1 | TRBV7-9 | TGTGCCAGCAGCTCAGCGGGACAGCTGAATTCACCCCTCCACTTT | CASSSAGQLNSPLHF
TRBJ1-5 | . | TRBD1 | TRBV19 | TGTGCCAGTAGTATTCTACAGGGGCTCGAGGGCAATCAGCCCCAGCATTTT | CASSILQGLEGNQPQHF
TRBJ2-1 | once | . | TRBV21-1 | TGTGCCACCTTTCTAGCGGGAGGGCCAAGTGAGCAGTTCTTC | CATFLAGGPSEQFF
TRBJ1-5 | . | . | TRBV28 | TGTGCCAGCAGTTTAGTTGGGGAGTATCAGCCCCAGCATTTT | CASSLVGEYQPQHF
TRBJ1-2 | once | . | TRBV30 | TGTGCCTGGAGTGGAAGACAGGCTTCTGGCTACACCTTC | CAWSGRQASGYTF
TRBJ1-5 | . | . | TRBV19 | TGTGCCAGTAGGGAAGGGCGGGGTAGCAATCAGCCCCAGCATTTT | CASREGRGSNQPQHF
TRBJ1-3 | few | . | TRBV25-1 | TGTGCCAGCAGTGACTCCCGAACAGGTGGAAACACCATATATTTT | CASSDSRTGGNTIYF
TRBJ1-4 | . | TRBD1 | TRBV6-5 | TGTGCCAGCATCCTGGACAGGGCAAGCGAAAAACTGTTTTTT | CASILDRASEKLFF
TRBJ1-5 | few | . | TRBV19 | TGTGCCAGTAGTATCACCGGGTCGGGTCAGCCCCAGCATTTT | CASSITGSGQPQHF
TRBJ2-1 | . | TRBD2 | TRBV19 | TGTGCCAGTAGTATAGGGTTAATAGCGGGAGCCAATGAGCAGTTCTTC | CASSIGLIAGANEQFF
TRBJ2-7 | . | TRBD2 | TRBV27 | TGTGCCAGCAGTCTAGCGGGAGGGCCTTACGAGCAGTACTTC | CASSLAGGPYEQYF
TRBJ2-7 | . | . | TRBV18 | TGTGCCAGCTCACTGCCCCCGGGGTTGAACGAGCAGTACTTC | CASSLPPGLNEQYF
TRBJ2-7 | once | . | TRBV6-5 | TGTGCCAGCAGTGGAGTTCCCTCCTACGAGCAGTACTTC | CASSGVPSYEQYF
TRBJ2-7 | . | . | TRBV7-2 | TGTGCCAGCAGCTACTCGAGGGGGTCGGAAGAGCAGTACTTC | CASSYSRGSEEQYF
TRBJ2-7 | . | TRBD1 | TRBV27 | TGTGCCAGCAGTTCCGGACAGGGGGTCCTCGAGCAGTACTTC | CASSSGQGVLEQYF